This TCR beta chain was documented in a study of T cell responses to AZD1222 COVID-19 vaccine (dated by TCRdb to about 2021). For the study in its entirety: TCR sequencing covered roughly 230 trial participants: 207 given two doses of AZD1222 and 26 given two doses of MenACWY control vaccine. Trial participants were enrolled by age into subgroups of 18-55, 56-69 and 70-plus years, and roughly 150, 30 and 60 TCR-sequenced participants, respectively, were included in these subgroups.

Study-wide findings and limitations: Vaccine-associated CD4 TCRs spanned the whole spike protein, with dominant responses in regions 160-218 and 743-854. Conclusions about previously exposed vaccinees are limited, since just six AZD1222 recipients were seropositive for SARS-CoV-2 at baseline. Participants were mostly white British, with more females than males. The authors suggested clonal diversity may have been underestimated. Spike-specific TCR breadth and depth rose significantly after two AZD1222 doses compared with day 0 and with MenACWY recipients. Because no samples from the day 14 peak response were available, repertoires could be characterized only after the peak T cell response. Epitopes outside the regions mutated in the B.1.351 and B.1.1.7 variants were reportedly recognized by nearly half of the unique spike-specific TCRs. In the small 56-69-year group, the increase in depth fell short of significance, most likely because of low power.

Its CDR3 holds 16 amino acids, cysteine through phenylalanine. CDR3 DNA only is kept here, 48 bases in frame from base 1. V is pruned by 11 bases and J by 3 bases, leaving 15 bases of the junction without a gene match. CDR1 and CDR2, looked up from the germline V gene (reference sequence), are MNHEY and SMNVEV. This specimen's time point label, interpreted: about 28 days (+/-7) after the second vaccine dose. AZD1222 recipients whose second dose came at about 4 weeks and those whose second dose came at about 12 weeks were combined into one group, since spike-specific TCR depth and breadth did not differ between the two schedules. The vaccinee samples were drawn from two UK trials, COV001 and COV002, one of which was a single-blind randomized controlled phase 2/3 trial testing AZD1222 (ChAdOx1 nCoV-19) in healthy adults. Trial participant PBMC samples were collected at day 0 and day 28 after the second dose for TCRbeta chain sequencing.

As to this clone: The target of this receptor is not known. No per-base quality is available; no much larger clone lies one base away.

The CDR3 regions of human TCRbeta chains were subjected to immunosequencing. The published analysis was carried out like this. TCRs in the repertoires were compared against a reference library of SARS-CoV-2-specific TCRs that had been generated with the MIRA antigen-specificity platform. Breadth was defined as the fraction of unique TCRs that were SARS-CoV-2-associated. Depth was defined as the fraction of total T cells that were SARS-CoV-2-associated. Using the MIRA data, every spike-specific TCR was mapped to the spike region that the TCR reacted to and assigned to either a CD4 or a CD8 class. Log10-transformed breadth and depth values were compared by one-way ANOVA with Sidak's multiple comparisons tests. TCRdb limited this immuneACCESS table to in-frame rearrangements with V and J called. A share of clones is missing; checked studies link under half to unresolved V genes, and the rest is unexplained. The D gene and trimming were derived from the DNA, and the V and J assignments and clone size from that table. Counted in this sample were tens of thousands of clones; 70% to 90% of them appeared once. The top ten clones comprise 6.9% of the sample.

This sample comprised peripheral blood, obtained 28 days after the second AZD1222 dose. The origin of this receptor is an adult who received the AZD1222 COVID-19 vaccine. Here the chain combines TRBV27 and TRBJ2-2, with 7 middle bases fitting TRBD2. The DNA reads as follows: TGTGCCGCCGAGGGACTATTGGGACCGGACACCGGGGAGCTGTTTTTT. It codes for CAAEGLLGPDTGELFF.